This TCR beta chain comes out of a study of T cells after yellow fever vaccination. Study-wide results and caveats: Shared CD4/CD8 clonotypes were a small share, likely from convergent recombination.

Germline-derived CDR1 and CDR2 are SGHKS and YYEKEE (reference sequence). This CDR3 is built from 15 residues. V lost 4 bases and J lost 1; bases outside the gene matches: 7. There are a few counts of this clonotype. Its antigen is not known. It was through 5'RACE template switching that TCR cDNA was made, with a universal primer site and UMIs added. In TCRdb, the 5' RACE reads were re-called with MiXCR into one record per CDR3 protein. The sample consists of about 400,000 distinct CDR3 sequences, more than 5.5% of them appearing once. Sample: PBMCs, taken 5 days after the yellow fever booster vaccination. This chain joins TRBV5-5 and TRBJ2-7; 8 nucleotides align to TRBD2. The sequence was obtained from a man aged 25-45 years who received the YFV17D yellow fever vaccine. The CDR3: CASSDPGLVSYEQYF. The CDR3 coding sequence is TGTGCCAGCAGCGACCCGGGACTAGTTTCCTACGAGCAGTACTTC.